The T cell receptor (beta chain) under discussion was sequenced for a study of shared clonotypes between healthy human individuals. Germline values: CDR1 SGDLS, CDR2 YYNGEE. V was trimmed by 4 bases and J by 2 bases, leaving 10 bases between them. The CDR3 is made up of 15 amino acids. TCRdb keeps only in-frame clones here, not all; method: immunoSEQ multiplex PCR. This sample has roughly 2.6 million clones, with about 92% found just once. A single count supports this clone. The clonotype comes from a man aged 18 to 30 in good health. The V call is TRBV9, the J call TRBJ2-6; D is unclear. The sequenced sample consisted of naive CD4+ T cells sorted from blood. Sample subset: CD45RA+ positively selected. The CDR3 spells CASSTQGAGANVLTF. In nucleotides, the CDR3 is TGTGCCAGCAGCACCCAAGGAGCTGGGGCCAACGTCCTGACTTTC. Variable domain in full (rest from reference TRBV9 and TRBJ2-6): DSGVTQTPKHLITATGQRVTLRCSPRSGDLSVYWYQQSLDQGLQFLIQYYNGEERAKGNILERFSAQQFPDLHSELNLSSLELGDSALYFCASSTQGAGANVLTFGAGSRLTVL.